This entry features one T cell receptor beta chain sequence. The antigen remains unidentified. The source of the sample is a study of monozygotic twins with inflammatory bowel disease. General observations from the study: The sharing of clonotypes with others was lower in IBD patients than in healthy twins, especially with disease activity. Variability may have been added to patient repertoires by differing immunosuppressive treatments.

A 6-nucleotide sample barcode was carried by the UMIs, which template switching added. Following a re-call of the 5' RACE reads, TCRdb has one entry per CDR3 protein and lacks DNA. The table lists more than 300,000 distinct CDR3 sequences. Each donor had 2.5 to 3 ml of blood drawn. Germline V gives CDR1 MNHEY, CDR2 SVGEGT. This CDR3 is 16 amino acids long. This clonotype was sampled from a human donor with ulcerative colitis or Crohn's disease, or a healthy co-twin of an affected twin (not recorded which). What was sequenced was blood. V and J are TRBV6-2 or TRBV6-3 and TRBJ1-5; TCRdb's D gene call, TRBD1, goes unchecked for lack of DNA. CDR3 amino acids: CASSYSTSAGHQPQHF.